The TCR beta chain under discussion was sequenced for a study of shared clonotypes between healthy human individuals. This clone was recorded only once. This CDR3 is 12 amino acids long. V was pared by 6 bases and J by 11 bases, with 13 bases between. Germline CDR1 and CDR2: SEHNR and FQNEAQ (reference sequence). Profiling relied on immunoSEQ multiplex PCR, and the TCRdb table lists in-frame clones only, not all of them. The sample has about 690,000 clones, about nine tenths seen once. This chain connects TRBV7-9 to TRBJ1-4, with D hard to call. This TCR was recovered from a young man in good health. Some clones in this sample may be carry-over from other donors' samples. The sample consisted of memory CD8+ T cells from PBMCs. The subset denotes: CD45RO+ cells pooled with CCR7-negative TemRA cells. Here the CDR3 reads CASSLKRGKLFF. The CDR3 coding sequence is TGTGCCAGCAGTTTGAAAAGAGGGAAACTGTTTTTT.